These 25 T cell receptor beta chains originate from one sample sequenced in a study of blood T cell repertoires in COVID-19. Repertoires were generated with immunoSEQ multiplex PCR, while TCRdb's copy carries only in-frame clones and drops some. The profile shows roughly 190,000 clones, around 86% of them singletons. The sequenced sample was PBMCs or T cells enriched from blood (not recorded which). The source is a woman aged 40 to 50 in a cohort exposed to, infected with or recovered from COVID-19 (not recorded which).

This chain joins TRBV18 and TRBJ2-7; TRBD1 aligns across 8 bases. The CDR3 length is 15 residues. V shed 3 bases and J 0 bases; nucleotides not matched to a gene: 4. CDR1 and CDR2 from the germline V gene are KGHSH and LQKENI. The CDR3 DNA reads TGTGCCAGCTCACCCCTCGGGACAGGCTCCTACGAGCAGTACTTC. Amino acid sequence: CASSPLGTGSYEQYF.

The V and J genes are TRBV29-1 and TRBJ2-3, with 8 bases lining up with TRBD1. The germline CDR1 and CDR2 sequences are SQVTM and ANQGSEA. V shed 4 bases, J shed 5 bases, and the junction held 8 bases outside the gene matches. CDR3 size: 14 residues. CDR3: CSVVPRGQGDTQYF. The CDR3 DNA reads TGCAGCGTTGTCCCCAGGGGGCAGGGAGATACGCAGTATTTT.

The chain recombines TRBV15 with TRBJ1-3; D is perhaps TRBD1 (6 bases). Germline CDR1 reads LNHNV; CDR2 reads YYDKDF (reference sequence). Deletions cut 2 bases from V and 2 bases from J, with 13 bases between. This CDR3 is 16 amino acids long. The CDR3 sequence: CATSRQTGSTGNTIYF. DNA for the CDR3: TGTGCCACCAGCAGACAGACAGGCAGTACTGGAAACACCATATATTTT.

The rearrangement joins TRBV27 to TRBJ2-3, with 7 bases lining up with TRBD2. The CDR3 extends over 19 amino acids. V dropped 5 bases and J dropped 2; count of bases not matched to a gene: 19. Germline lookup yields CDR1 MNHEY and CDR2 SMNVEV (reference sequence). CDR3 loop: CASSPAWEGRSPPTDTQYF. As DNA, the CDR3 is TGTGCCAGCAGTCCCGCCTGGGAGGGGCGGAGTCCCCCCACAGATACGCAGTATTTT.

The V and J genes are TRBV7-2 and TRBJ1-5; 7 bases align to TRBD1. From germline, CDR1 is SGHTA and CDR2 FQGNSA. This CDR3 has 15 amino acids. The trim removed 1 base at V and 6 bases at J, leaving 6 bases unmatched. CDR3 DNA: TGTGCCAGCAGCTTAGTCGCAGGGGGAGGTCAGCCCCAGCATTTT. The encoded protein is CASSLVAGGGQPQHF.

This clone occurred a few times. CDR3 residues: CASSPQDHRGDTEAFF. The CDR3 bases are TGTGCCAGCAGTCCACAGGACCACCGGGGGGACACTGAAGCTTTCTTT. V usage is TRBV28 and J usage is TRBJ1-1, with D maybe TRBD1 (5 bases). The CDR3 spans 16 residues. Trimming took 5 bases from V and 3 from J, leaving 19 bases between them. Germline V gene lookup returns CDR1 MDHEN and CDR2 SYDVKM. Full variable domain (rest looked up from reference TRBV28 and TRBJ1-1): DVKVTQSSRYLVKRTGEKVFLECVQDMDHENMFWYRQDPGLGLRLIYFSYDVKMKEKGDIPEGYSVSREKKERFSLILESASTNQTSMYLCASSPQDHRGDTEAFFGQGTRLTVV.

The chain recombines TRBV28 with TRBJ2-3; 12 nucleotides agree with TRBD2. CDR1 is MDHEN and CDR2 is SYDVKM in the germline V gene. V shed 6 bases and J 1 base; nucleotides not matched to a gene: 14. The CDR3 sequence is 19 residues long. CDR3 in amino acids: CASRTNNRLAGDRTDTQYF. The CDR3 DNA reads as TGTGCCAGCAGAACCAACAATAGACTAGCGGGGGACCGCACAGATACGCAGTATTTT.

The chain combines TRBV27 with TRBJ1-1, with 8 bases aligning to TRBD1. CDR1 is MNHEY, CDR2 SMNVEV, per germline (reference sequence). This CDR3 contains 15 residues. The junction had 4 bases not matched to a gene; V was cut back by 1 base and J by 3 bases. The CDR3 loop reads CASSLLTGVDTEAFF. The CDR3 region has the DNA TGTGCCAGCAGTTTATTGACAGGGGTTGACACTGAAGCTTTCTTT.

The chain uses TRBV11-2 and TRBJ1-2, with D tentatively TRBD1 (6 bases). Trimming cost V 5 bases and J 8 bases, with 15 bases left between them. CDR3 length: 13 residues. Germline CDR1 SGHAT, CDR2 FQNNGV. CDR3 in amino acids: CASSPTGGQGYTF. The CDR3 nucleotides read TGTGCCAGCAGCCCGACAGGAGGTCAAGGCTACACCTTC.

The chain is built from TRBV27 and TRBJ1-1; no firm D call. With 2 bases removed from V and 3 bases from J, the gap between germline ends came to 10 bases. The V gene's germline CDR1 is MNHEY and CDR2 SMNVEV (reference sequence). The CDR3 loop spans 14 amino acids. CDR3 region: CASSLGQRHTEAFF. The CDR3 DNA reads TGTGCCAGCAGTTTAGGCCAGCGCCACACTGAAGCTTTCTTT.

The J gene is TRBJ1-6, the V gene TRBV7-2; tentative D call: TRBD1 (5 bases). The V end lost 5 bases, the J end lost 6 bases, and 14 bases lay between the germline ends. CDR3 length: 15 amino acids. Germline V lookup: CDR1 SGHTA, CDR2 FQGNSA. The CDR3 DNA sequence: TGTGCCAGCAGCGCAACCCGGGACTTTAATTCACCCCTCCACTTT. It encodes CASSATRDFNSPLHF.

As DNA, the CDR3 is TGTGCCAGCAGTCCAAGACAGGGCAATTACGAGCAGTACTTC. Translation: CASSPRQGNYEQYF. The rearrangement links TRBV27 to TRBJ2-7, with 7 bases aligning to TRBD1. This CDR3 is 14 amino acids long. Germline lookup yields CDR1 MNHEY and CDR2 SMNVEV (reference sequence). With V trimmed by 5 bases and J by 4 bases, 8 bases remained unmatched.

This chain uses TRBV19 with TRBJ1-1; D ambiguous. CDR1 is LNHDA and CDR2 is SQIVND in the germline V gene (reference sequence). The CDR3 loop spans 16 amino acids. The V and J ends lost 5 bases and 6 bases respectively, with 22 bases between them. The CDR3, as DNA: TGTGCCAGTAGTCCACCGCTCCGGCCGGGTAGCGCTGAAGCTTTCTTT. This codes for CASSPPLRPGSAEAFF.

J is TRBJ1-4 and V is TRBV4-1; D gene unclear. Germline V gene sequence: CDR1 MGHRA, CDR2 YSYEKL. CDR3 length equals 13 residues. Trimming removed 4 bases from V and 8 bases from J, with 11 bases in between. CDR3 DNA: TGCGCCAGCAGCCCAAGCCCACAGGAAAAACTGTTTTTT. This gives the protein CASSPSPQEKLFF.

The V call is TRBV6-5, the J call TRBJ1-5, with D maybe TRBD1 (5 bases). Germline loops: CDR1 MNHEY, CDR2 SVGAGI. The CDR3 covers 14 residues. V lost 10 bases to trimming and J lost 3 bases, with 16 bases between them. CDR3 bases: TGTGCCACCCGACCGGACACATTCAATCAGCCCCAGCATTTT. Translated: CATRPDTFNQPQHF.

The chain links TRBV29-1 to TRBJ2-5, with TRBD1 matching 8 bases. Germline CDR1 reads SQVTM; CDR2 reads ANQGSEA. The CDR3 is made up of 16 amino acids. V lost 6 bases, J lost 6 bases, and 18 bases stayed unmatched. The CDR3 sequence: CSVAFALTGALKTQYF. For the CDR3, the DNA is TGCAGCGTCGCATTTGCTCTGACAGGGGCGTTGAAGACCCAGTACTTC. Full variable domain (remainder filled in from reference TRBV29-1 and TRBJ2-5): SAVISQKPSRDICQRGTSLTIQCQVDSQVTMMFWYRQQPGQSLTLIATANQGSEATYESGFVIDKFPISRPNLTFSTLTVSNMSPEDSSIYLCSVAFALTGALKTQYFGPGTRLLVL.

The chain uses TRBV3-1 (or the pseudogene TRBV3-2) and TRBJ1-4, with D maybe TRBD1 (6 bases). CDR1 and CDR2 from the germline V gene are LGHDT and YNNKEL (reference sequence). The CDR3 length is 19 residues. V lost 2 bases and J lost 5, with 24 bases in between. CDR3 sequence (DNA): TGTGCCAGCAGCCAAAGGAGTACCGGGACCGAGAGGGGGAATGAAAAACTGTTTTTT. Translated, it gives CASSQRSTGTERGNEKLFF.

The chain links TRBV4-3 to TRBJ2-7, with 11 nucleotides matching TRBD2. V gave up 2 bases and J gave up 7 bases; unmatched junction bases: 13. Germline V gene data show CDR1 as LGHNA and CDR2 as YSLEER. The CDR3 consists of 17 residues. This CDR3 reads CASSQRLAGGFLREQYF. The DNA of the CDR3 is TGCGCCAGCAGCCAACGGCTAGCGGGAGGTTTCCTACGAGAGCAGTACTTC.

This chain links TRBV5-4 with TRBJ2-7; 10 positions agree with TRBD2. CDR3 size: 15 residues. CDR1 and CDR2 (germline): SGHNT, YYREEE (reference sequence). The trim removed 4 bases at V and 4 bases at J, leaving 8 bases unmatched. DNA for the CDR3: TGTGCCAGCAGCGAATCTAGCGGGGGCTTTTACGAGCAGTACTTC. Translation: CASSESSGGFYEQYF.

Worth noting for this clone: The germline gene is not matched at one end of the junction; a read error may be the cause. This chain links TRBV7-8 with TRBJ1-1; no reliable D call. The CDR3 spans 12 residues. From germline, CDR1 is SGHVS and CDR2 FQNEAQ. The CDR3 coding sequence is TGTGCCAGCAGCCAAGGCGGAGCTGAGGCTTTCTTT. The encoded protein is CASSQGGAEAFF.

The chain links TRBV7-2 to TRBJ2-3; D unresolved. Per the germline V gene, CDR1 is SGHTA and CDR2 is FQGNSA. Trimming removed 1 base from V and 6 bases from J, with 5 bases in between. This CDR3 region has 12 residues. The CDR3 sequence: CASSLVGDTQYF. For the CDR3, the DNA is TGTGCCAGCAGCTTAGTTGGCGATACGCAGTATTTT.

This clone was counted many times. This chain joins TRBV24-1 and TRBJ1-5, with a possible D match to TRBD1 (5 bases). Germline V gene sequence: CDR1 KGHDR, CDR2 SFDVKD. This CDR3 is built from 17 residues. V lost 5 bases and J lost 5, with 21 bases in between. This chain's CDR3 is CATSVGLAGHFDQPQHF. The DNA for the CDR3 is TGTGCCACCAGTGTCGGGCTTGCGGGGCACTTCGATCAGCCCCAGCATTTT.

This clone occurred once. The chain carries TRBV11-2 and TRBJ2-1, with D uncertain. Trimming stripped 2 bases from V and 9 bases from J, with 5 bases between. The CDR3 spans 11 residues. CDR1 is SGHAT, CDR2 FQNNGV, per germline. CDR3: CASSLSVEQFF. CDR3 coding DNA: TGTGCCAGCAGCTTATCCGTTGAGCAGTTCTTC.

CDR3 protein: CASSLQGIYNEQFF. In DNA form, the CDR3 reads TGTGCCAGCAGCCTCCAGGGGATTTACAATGAGCAGTTCTTC. The chain joins TRBV27 to TRBJ2-1, with D maybe TRBD1 (6 bases). V was cut by 6 bases and J by 4 bases, with 13 bases left in between. The CDR3 sequence is 14 residues long. CDR1 MNHEY and CDR2 SMNVEV come from the germline V gene (reference sequence).

The CDR3 DNA reads TGTGCCAGCAGTTTAACCGGGAGTGAGCAGTTCTTC. This encodes CASSLTGSEQFF. The rearrangement uses TRBV27 and TRBJ2-1; tentative D call: TRBD2 (6 bases). Trimming cost V 2 bases and J 9 bases, with 8 bases left between them. The CDR3 has 12 amino acids. Per germline, CDR1 MNHEY and CDR2 SMNVEV (reference sequence).